One sample yielded the 20 T cell receptor beta chains listed below, sequenced in a study of T cell changes during pregnancy in multiple sclerosis. Here immunoSEQ multiplex PCR was the method, and the copy in TCRdb shows in-frame clones only, minus some. Of roughly 65,000 clones listed, roughly 89% are singletons. The sample consisted of peripheral blood, taken in the third trimester of pregnancy. These receptors all stem from a female donor in good health, enrolled as a control in a pregnancy study.

The J gene is TRBJ2-7, the V gene TRBV5-4; 8 bases align to TRBD2. The CDR3 is 16 residues long. From germline, CDR1 is SGHNT and CDR2 YYREEE (reference sequence). With V trimmed by 4 bases and J by 5 bases, 14 bases remained unmatched. The CDR3 nucleotides are TGTGCCAGCAGCCCGGGGGGGGTGAAGTTTTGGAACGAGCAGTACTTC. Amino acid sequence: CASSPGGVKFWNEQYF.

V is TRBV6-5 and J is TRBJ2-1; tentative D call: TRBD2 (5 bases). The V gene's germline CDR1 is MNHEY and CDR2 SVGAGI. V gave up 0 bases and J gave up 8 bases, with 17 bases separating them. CDR3 length: 16 amino acids. The CDR3 loop is CASSYSVGGGGDEQFF. In DNA form, the CDR3 reads TGTGCCAGCAGTTACTCAGTAGGCGGAGGTGGCGATGAGCAGTTCTTC.

The gene calls are TRBV4-3 and TRBJ1-4; D perhaps matches TRBD1 (5 bases). From germline, CDR1 is LGHNA and CDR2 YSLEER. V gave up 1 base and J gave up 8 bases, with 17 bases separating them. This CDR3 has 16 amino acids. The CDR3 nucleotides are TGCGCCAGCAGCCAAGCGTCGGCAGGGCCGCAGGAAAAACTGTTTTTT. This encodes CASSQASAGPQEKLFF.

Concerning this clone: Distinct nucleotide sequences in the sample also encode this CDR3. This chain connects TRBV5-4 to TRBJ1-6; 9 nucleotides align to TRBD1. The CDR3 is 14 amino acids. J gave up 7 bases and V 2 bases, and 1 base lay outside the gene matches. Germline V gives CDR1 SGHNT, CDR2 YYREEE (reference sequence). CDR3 nucleotide sequence: TGTGCCAGCAGCTTACAGGGGGCAAATTCACCCCTCCACTTT. Amino acid sequence: CASSLQGANSPLHF.

The V gene is TRBV7-9, the J gene TRBJ2-5; weak D call: TRBD1 (6 bases). The CDR3 has 13 amino acids. The germline V gene has CDR1 SEHNR and CDR2 FQNEAQ (reference sequence). Trimming cost V 11 bases and J 2 bases, with 15 bases left between them. This CDR3 is CAGTWGQQETQYF. Written as DNA, the CDR3 is TGTGCCGGGACCTGGGGGCAGCAAGAGACCCAGTACTTC.

This chain uses TRBV6-5 with TRBJ2-3; a possible D gene is TRBD2 (5 bases). The CDR3 totals 15 residues. Trimming left V 2 bases short and J 8 bases short, with 17 bases between. Germline V CDR1 and CDR2: MNHEY, SVGAGI. The CDR3 bases are TGTGCCAGCAGTTACGGAACACGGGGATTAGTTACGCAGTATTTT. It codes for CASSYGTRGLVTQYF.

CDR3 DNA sequence: TGTGCCAGCAGCGTACGGGTCGGGGGGTCGGATGAGCAGTTCTTC. Its protein is CASSVRVGGSDEQFF. V usage is TRBV9 and J usage is TRBJ2-1; 7 bases are shared with TRBD2. Germline CDR1 and CDR2: SGDLS and YYNGEE. The CDR3 runs 15 residues. V lost 1 base and J lost 8; bases outside the gene matches: 9.

CDR3 protein: CASSLGRTGNTGELFF. The CDR3 nucleotides read TGTGCCAGCAGCTTGGGTCGGACAGGGAACACCGGGGAGCTGTTTTTT. The gene calls are TRBV5-6 and TRBJ2-2, with 7 bases lining up with TRBD1. V shed 0 bases and J 1 base; nucleotides not matched to a gene: 3. The germline CDR1 and CDR2 sequences are SGHDT and YYEEEE. The CDR3 is made up of 16 amino acids. The variable domain in full, with the rest retrieved from reference TRBV5-6 and TRBJ2-2, is DAGVTQSPTHLIKTRGQQVTLRCSPKSGHDTVSWYQQALGQGPQFIFQYYEEEERQRGNFPDRFSGHQFPNYSSELNVNALLLGDSALYLCASSLGRTGNTGELFFGEGSRLTVL.

The chain has TRBV7-9 and TRBJ2-2; D perhaps matches TRBD1 (6 bases). The CDR3 runs 15 residues. Trimming pared 5 bases from V and 0 bases from J, leaving 10 bases between. Germline-derived CDR1 and CDR2 are SEHNR and FQNEAQ (reference sequence). CDR3 residues: CASSPDSSNTGELFF. The CDR3 DNA reads TGTGCCAGCAGCCCGGACAGTTCGAACACCGGGGAGCTGTTTTTT.

The V and J genes are TRBV13 and TRBJ1-6; maybe TRBD1 (6 bases). Germline lookup yields CDR1 PRHDT and CDR2 FYEKMQ (reference sequence). The CDR3 spans 14 residues. Trimming took off 7 bases at V and 4 bases at J, with 11 bases between the two ends. The DNA for the CDR3 is TGTGCCAGCACCCAAGGACAGTATAATTCACCCCTCCACTTT. It yields the protein CASTQGQYNSPLHF.

This clone was seen a single time. The chain uses TRBV6-5 and TRBJ1-6; the D is unclear. The CDR3 is made up of 13 amino acids. Germline V gives CDR1 MNHEY, CDR2 SVGAGI. V gave up 7 bases and J gave up 13 bases, with 17 bases separating them. The CDR3 DNA sequence: TGTGCCAGCAAGCGGCAGTCCGAATTTCCCCTCCACTTT. Protein: CASKRQSEFPLHF.

The CDR3 bases are TGTGCCACCAGCAGTGAGACAGCCCGAAACAATGAGCAGTTCTTC. Amino acid sequence: CATSSETARNNEQFF. The chain carries TRBV15 and TRBJ2-1; D may be TRBD1 (5 bases). The CDR3 sequence is 15 residues long. The germline CDR1 and CDR2 sequences are LNHNV and YYDKDF (reference sequence). V was pared by 3 bases and J by 5 bases, with 14 bases between.

This clone was seen once. V usage is TRBV4-3 and J usage is TRBJ1-5, with D possibly being TRBD1 (6 bases). The CDR3 has 19 amino acids. Per germline, CDR1 LGHNA and CDR2 YSLEER. V was trimmed by 0 bases and J by 2 bases, leaving 20 bases between them. This CDR3 is CASSQDLFFEGVRNQPQHF. The CDR3 region has the DNA TGCGCCAGCAGCCAAGATCTTTTTTTTGAGGGGGTTCGCAATCAGCCCCAGCATTTT.

The gene calls are TRBV6-5 and TRBJ1-2; 8 bases fit TRBD1. CDR3 size: 12 residues. With 8 bases clipped from V and 9 bases from J, the junction kept 8 bases outside the gene matches. CDR1 is MNHEY, CDR2 SVGAGI, per germline. CDR3 amino acids: CASRTGLSSYTF. CDR3 nucleotide sequence: TGTGCCAGCCGGACAGGGCTTTCTAGCTACACCTTC.

The DNA of the CDR3 is TGCGCCAGCAGCCAGGGACAGGGGTCCAACGAGCAGTACTTC. As protein: CASSQGQGSNEQYF. The genes are TRBV4-1 and TRBJ2-7; 10 nucleotides match TRBD1. J lost 5 bases, V lost 3 bases, and 4 bases had no gene match. The CDR3 loop spans 14 amino acids. In germline, CDR1 is MGHRA, CDR2 YSYEKL.

The CDR3 is CASSLNRDRNEKLFF. The CDR3 nucleotides are TGTGCCAGCAGTTTAAACCGGGACAGAAATGAAAAACTGTTTTTT. V usage is TRBV6-5 and J usage is TRBJ1-4, with TRBD1 matching over 7 bases. Germline CDR1 reads MNHEY; CDR2 reads SVGAGI. This CDR3 region has 15 residues. Trimming cost V 4 bases and J 5 bases; bases outside gene matches: 7.

This clone was counted a few times. V gene TRBV7-3 combines with J gene TRBJ1-2, with TRBD1 matching over 8 bases. This CDR3 has 13 residues. Trimming cost V 3 bases and J 6 bases; bases outside gene matches: 3. Germline values: CDR1 SGHTA, CDR2 FQGTGA. The CDR3: CASSFGQGDGYTF. CDR3 nucleotides: TGTGCCAGCAGCTTCGGACAGGGAGATGGCTACACCTTC.

The gene calls are TRBV6-6 and TRBJ2-2, with TRBD1 as a possible D gene (5 bases). V dropped 6 bases and J dropped 6 bases, with 14 bases sitting between them. The CDR3 length is 14 residues. The germline V gene has CDR1 MNHNY and CDR2 SVGAGI (reference sequence). The CDR3 loop is CASSNKGFAGELFF. The CDR3 DNA follows: TGTGCCAGCAGCAACAAGGGGTTCGCCGGGGAGCTGTTTTTT.

The chain couples TRBV10-3 to TRBJ2-7, with 7 bases identical to TRBD1. V lost 4 bases, J lost 3 bases, and 9 bases stayed unmatched. The CDR3 spans 15 residues. Looked up from germline, CDR1 is ENHRY and CDR2 is SYGVKD. CDR3 bases: TGTGCCATCAGTGGGACAGGCCGGGGATACTACGAGCAGTACTTC. This translates into CAISGTGRGYYEQYF.

Only one count was recorded for this clone. J is TRBJ1-6 and V is TRBV27, with D perhaps matching TRBD1 (5 bases). The V gene's germline CDR1 is MNHEY and CDR2 SMNVEV (reference sequence). This CDR3 spans 15 amino acids. The V and J ends lost 7 bases and 7 bases respectively, with 17 bases between them. The CDR3 DNA follows: TGTGCCAGCACCTTCGGGCAGGGAATGAATTCACCCCTCCACTTT. It specifies CASTFGQGMNSPLHF.